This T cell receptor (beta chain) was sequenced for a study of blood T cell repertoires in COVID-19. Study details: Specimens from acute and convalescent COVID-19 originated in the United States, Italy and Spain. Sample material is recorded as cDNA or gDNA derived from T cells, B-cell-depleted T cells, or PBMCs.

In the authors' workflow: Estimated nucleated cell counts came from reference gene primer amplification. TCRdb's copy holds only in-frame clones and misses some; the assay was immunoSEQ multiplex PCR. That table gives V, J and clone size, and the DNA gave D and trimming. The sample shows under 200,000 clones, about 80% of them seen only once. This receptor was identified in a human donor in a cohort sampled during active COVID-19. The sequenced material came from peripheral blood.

The CDR3 nucleotides are TGTGCCAGCAGTTTAAGGGGTCCAGATACGCAGTATTTT. This sequence encodes CASSLRGPDTQYF. J is TRBJ2-3 and V is TRBV28; TRBD1 might be the D (5 bases). Germline V gene lookup returns CDR1 MDHEN and CDR2 SYDVKM. The CDR3 runs 13 residues. The V end lost 2 bases, the J end lost 4 bases, and 7 bases lay between the germline ends.